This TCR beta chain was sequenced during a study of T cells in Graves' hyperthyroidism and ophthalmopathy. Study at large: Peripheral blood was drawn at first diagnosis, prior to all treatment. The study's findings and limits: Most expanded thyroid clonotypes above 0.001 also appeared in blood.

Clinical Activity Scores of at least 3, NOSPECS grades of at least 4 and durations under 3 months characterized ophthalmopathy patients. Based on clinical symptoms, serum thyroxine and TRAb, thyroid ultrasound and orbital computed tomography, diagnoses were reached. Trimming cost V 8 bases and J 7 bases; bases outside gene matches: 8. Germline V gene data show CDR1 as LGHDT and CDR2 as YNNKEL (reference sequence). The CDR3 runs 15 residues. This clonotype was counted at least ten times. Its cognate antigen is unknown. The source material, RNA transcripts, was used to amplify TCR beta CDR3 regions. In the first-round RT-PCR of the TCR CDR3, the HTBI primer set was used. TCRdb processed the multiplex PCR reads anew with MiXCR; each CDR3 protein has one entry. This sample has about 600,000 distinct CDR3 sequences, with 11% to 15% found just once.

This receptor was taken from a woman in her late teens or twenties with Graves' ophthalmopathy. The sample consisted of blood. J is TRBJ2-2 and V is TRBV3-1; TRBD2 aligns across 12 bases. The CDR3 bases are TGTGCCAGCCAATCTAGCGGGAGGGCCGGCGGGGAGCTGTTTTTT. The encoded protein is CASQSSGRAGGELFF.